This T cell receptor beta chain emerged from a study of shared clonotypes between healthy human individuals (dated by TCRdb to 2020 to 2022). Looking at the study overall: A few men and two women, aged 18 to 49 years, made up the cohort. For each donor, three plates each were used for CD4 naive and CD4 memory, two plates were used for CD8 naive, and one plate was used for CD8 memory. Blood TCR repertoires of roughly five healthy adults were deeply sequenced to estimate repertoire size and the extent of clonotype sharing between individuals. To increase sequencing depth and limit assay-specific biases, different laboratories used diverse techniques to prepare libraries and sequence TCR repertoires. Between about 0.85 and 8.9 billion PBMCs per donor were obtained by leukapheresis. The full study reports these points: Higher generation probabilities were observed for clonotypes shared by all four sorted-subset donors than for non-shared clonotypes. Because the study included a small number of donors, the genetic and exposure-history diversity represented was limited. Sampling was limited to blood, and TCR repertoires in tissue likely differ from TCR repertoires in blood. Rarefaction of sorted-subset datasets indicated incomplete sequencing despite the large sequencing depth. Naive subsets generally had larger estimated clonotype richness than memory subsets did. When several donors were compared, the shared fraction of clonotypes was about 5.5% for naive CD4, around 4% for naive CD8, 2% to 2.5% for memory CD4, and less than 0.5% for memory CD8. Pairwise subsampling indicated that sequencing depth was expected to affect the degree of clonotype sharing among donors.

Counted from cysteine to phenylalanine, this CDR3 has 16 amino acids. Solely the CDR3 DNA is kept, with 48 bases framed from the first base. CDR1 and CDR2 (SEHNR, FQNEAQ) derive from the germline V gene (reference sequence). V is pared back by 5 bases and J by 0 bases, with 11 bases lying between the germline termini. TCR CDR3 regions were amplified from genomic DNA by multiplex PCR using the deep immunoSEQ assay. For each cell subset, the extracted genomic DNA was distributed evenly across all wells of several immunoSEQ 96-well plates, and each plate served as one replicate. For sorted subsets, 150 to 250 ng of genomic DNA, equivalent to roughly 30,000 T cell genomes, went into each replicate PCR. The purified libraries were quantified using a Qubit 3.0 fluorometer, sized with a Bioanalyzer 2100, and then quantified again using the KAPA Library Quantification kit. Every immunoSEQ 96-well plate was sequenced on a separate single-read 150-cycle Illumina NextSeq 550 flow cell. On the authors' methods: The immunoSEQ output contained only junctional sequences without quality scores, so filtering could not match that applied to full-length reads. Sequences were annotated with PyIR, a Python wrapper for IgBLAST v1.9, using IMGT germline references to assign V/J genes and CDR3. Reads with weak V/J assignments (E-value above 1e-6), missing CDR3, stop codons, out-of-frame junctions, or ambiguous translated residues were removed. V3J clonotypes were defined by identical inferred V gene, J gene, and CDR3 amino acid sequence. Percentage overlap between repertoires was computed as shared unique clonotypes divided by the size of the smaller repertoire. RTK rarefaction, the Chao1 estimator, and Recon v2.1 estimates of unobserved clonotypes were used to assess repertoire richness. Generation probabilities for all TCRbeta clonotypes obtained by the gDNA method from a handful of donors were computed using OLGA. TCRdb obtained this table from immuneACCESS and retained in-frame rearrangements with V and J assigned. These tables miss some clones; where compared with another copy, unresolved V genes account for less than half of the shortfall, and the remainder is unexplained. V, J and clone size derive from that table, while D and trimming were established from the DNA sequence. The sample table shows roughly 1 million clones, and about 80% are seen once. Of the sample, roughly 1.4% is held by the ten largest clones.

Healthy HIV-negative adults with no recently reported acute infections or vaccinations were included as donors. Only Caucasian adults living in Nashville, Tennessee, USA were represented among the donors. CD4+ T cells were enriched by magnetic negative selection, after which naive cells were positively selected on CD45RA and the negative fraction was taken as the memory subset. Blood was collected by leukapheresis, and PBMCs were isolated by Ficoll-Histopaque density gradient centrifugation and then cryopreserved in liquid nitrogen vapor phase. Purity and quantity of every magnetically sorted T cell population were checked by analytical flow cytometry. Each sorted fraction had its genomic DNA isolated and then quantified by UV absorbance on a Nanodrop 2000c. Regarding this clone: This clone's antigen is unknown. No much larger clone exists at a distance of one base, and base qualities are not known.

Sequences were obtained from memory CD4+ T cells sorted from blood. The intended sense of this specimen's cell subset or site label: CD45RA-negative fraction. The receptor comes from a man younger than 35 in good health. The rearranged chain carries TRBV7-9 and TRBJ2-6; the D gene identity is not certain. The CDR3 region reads CASSTRVHSGANVLTF. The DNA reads TGTGCCAGCAGCACCCGAGTCCACTCTGGGGCCAACGTCCTGACTTTC.